These T cell receptor beta chains were read from a single sample in a study of siplizumab effects on memory and regulatory T cells. Sequenced by immunoSEQ multiplex PCR; TCRdb stores in-frame clones only, minus some. The top ten clones hold 67% of a sample with 8,000 to 9,000 clones, nearly 70% of them seen once. Sequencing was performed on effector memory CD8+ T cells sorted from blood. Every receptor here comes from a human donor in good health. Both conserved end residues are part of each CDR3. Fields, in order: V gene, D gene, J gene, clone size, CDR3 DNA, CDR3 protein. D genes are given only for firm matches. Some rows have no size entry. The others give once, few or many, or a class for an expanded clone.

V: TRBV6-5
D: TRBD1
J: TRBJ1-4
size: -
DNA: TGTGCCAGCAGTTGGACAGGGGAAGGTGAAAAACTGTTTTTT
CDR3: CASSWTGEGEKLFF

V: TRBV7-8
D: TRBD1
J: TRBJ1-2
size: few
DNA: TGTGCCAGCAGCTACAGCGCCGGGACAGCTTATGGCTACACCTTC
CDR3: CASSYSAGTAYGYTF

V: TRBV5-5
D: TRBD1
J: TRBJ2-7
size: -
DNA: TGTGCCAGCAGCTTCGGGACAGGAGCCTACGAGCAGTACTTC
CDR3: CASSFGTGAYEQYF

V: TRBV6-6
D: -
J: TRBJ2-1
size: -
DNA: TGTGCCAGCAGTCATGACACCTACAATGAGCAGTTCTTC
CDR3: CASSHDTYNEQFF

V: TRBV18
D: -
J: TRBJ1-1
size: -
DNA: TGTGCCAGCTCACTGGACGGAATGAACACTGAAGCTTTCTTT
CDR3: CASSLDGMNTEAFF

V: TRBV11-2
D: TRBD2
J: TRBJ2-3
size: -
DNA: TGTGCCAGCAGCTTAGTAGCGGGAGGGCCAGATACGCAGTATTTT
CDR3: CASSLVAGGPDTQYF

V: TRBV4-1
D: -
J: TRBJ1-1
size: few
DNA: TGCGCCAGCAGCCAAGAAAGCCTGACAGCAAACACTGAAGCTTTCTTT
CDR3: CASSQESLTANTEAFF

V: TRBV5-1
D: -
J: TRBJ2-3
size: once
DNA: TGCGCCAGCAGCTTGACGGGCACAGATACGCAGTATTTT
CDR3: CASSLTGTDTQYF

V: TRBV14
D: TRBD2
J: TRBJ2-3
size: -
DNA: TGTGCCAGCAGCCAAGGAACAGCGGGAGTTGCAGATACGCAGTATTTT
CDR3: CASSQGTAGVADTQYF

V: TRBV15
D: -
J: TRBJ2-5
size: -
DNA: TGTGCCACCAGGTTAGAGGGTTGGGAGACCCAGTACTTC
CDR3: CATRLEGWETQYF

V: TRBV4-1
D: TRBD1
J: TRBJ2-6
size: medium-sized
DNA: TGCGCCAGCAGCCCCCTGGGACAGGGCGGGACCAACGTCCTGACTTTC
CDR3: CASSPLGQGGTNVLTF

V: TRBV10-1
D: TRBD1
J: TRBJ2-7
size: -
DNA: TGCGCCAGCAGTCGGGACAGCTCGTCCCACGAGCAGTACTTC
CDR3: CASSRDSSSHEQYF

V: TRBV6-5
D: -
J: TRBJ2-7
size: -
DNA: TGTGCCAGCAGTGAAGAACAGGGAGTAGACGAGCAGTACTTC
CDR3: CASSEEQGVDEQYF

V: TRBV19
D: -
J: TRBJ2-7
size: -
DNA: TGTGCCAGTAGTTTAGCGGCCTCCAGGGCTCCCTACGAGCAGTACTTC
CDR3: CASSLAASRAPYEQYF

V: TRBV7-9
D: -
J: TRBJ2-5
size: -
DNA: TGTGCCAGCAGAAGGGCCGAAGAAGAGACCCAGTACTTC
CDR3: CASRRAEEETQYF

V: TRBV5-5
D: TRBD1
J: TRBJ2-5
size: few
DNA: TGTGCCAGCACCCCACCCAGGGGGTTAGAGACCCAGTACTTC
CDR3: CASTPPRGLETQYF

V: TRBV9
D: TRBD2
J: TRBJ2-1
size: -
DNA: TGTGCCAGCAGCTCCCCAGCGGGAGGCTCCTACAATGAGCAGTTCTTC
CDR3: CASSSPAGGSYNEQFF

V: TRBV18
D: -
J: TRBJ2-3
size: -
DNA: TGTGCCAGCTCACCCCCCAGCACAGATACGCAGTATTTT
CDR3: CASSPPSTDTQYF

V: TRBV6-4
D: TRBD2
J: TRBJ2-1
size: -
DNA: TGTGCCAGCAGTCCCGGGACTAGCGGGAGACCAGATGAGCAGTTCTTC
CDR3: CASSPGTSGRPDEQFF

V: TRBV4-2
D: -
J: TRBJ2-3
size: -
DNA: TGTGCCAGCAGCCAAGATCGCGGCGGGAGCACAGATACGCAGTATTTT
CDR3: CASSQDRGGSTDTQYF

V: TRBV7-2
D: -
J: TRBJ2-2
size: -
DNA: TGTGCCAGCAGCTTATCACCCACAGGGAGGGCTACGAACACCGGGGAGCTGTTTTTT
CDR3: CASSLSPTGRATNTGELFF

V: TRBV7-9
D: -
J: TRBJ2-7
size: few
DNA: TGTGCCAGCAGCATTATCCCGGGTGCCACCTACGAGCAGTACTTC
CDR3: CASSIIPGATYEQYF

V: TRBV5-6
D: -
J: TRBJ2-7
size: -
DNA: TGTGCCAGCAGCTTGACAGGGAGTCCCTACGAGCAGTACTTC
CDR3: CASSLTGSPYEQYF

V: TRBV7-8
D: -
J: TRBJ2-1
size: -
DNA: TGTGCCAGCAGCATAGGGACTCAAAATGAGCAGTTCTTC
CDR3: CASSIGTQNEQFF

V: TRBV5-1
D: -
J: TRBJ2-3
size: -
DNA: TGCGCCAGCAGCTTGGGACCCACGGATACGCAGTATTTT
CDR3: CASSLGPTDTQYF

V: TRBV7-9
D: -
J: TRBJ2-2
size: -
DNA: TGTGCCAGCAGCTTCCAAGGGGAGCTGTTTTTT
CDR3: CASSFQGELFF

V: TRBV4-2
D: TRBD1
J: TRBJ2-4
size: -
DNA: TGTGCCAGCAGCCAAGCAAATCCGGGACAGGACAATCTAGCCAAAAACATTCAGTACTTC
CDR3: CASSQANPGQDNLAKNIQYF

V: TRBV28
D: -
J: TRBJ1-1
size: -
DNA: TGTGCCAGCAGCTTGGGACAACCATTACGGAACACTGAAGCTTTCTTT
CDR3: CASSLGQPLRNTEAFF

V: TRBV7-8
D: TRBD2
J: TRBJ2-1
size: -
DNA: TGTGCCAGCAGCTTATCGGCGGGGGGTAACAATGAGCAGTTCTTC
CDR3: CASSLSAGGNNEQFF

V: TRBV5-6
D: -
J: TRBJ1-6
size: few
DNA: TGTGCCAGCAGCTTGGGCTCGGGGACTTCACCCCTCCACTTT
CDR3: CASSLGSGTSPLHF

V: TRBV9
D: -
J: TRBJ2-1
size: -
DNA: TGTGCCAGCACTACCGGGGGGCCCATGCTCGACAATGAGCAGTTCTTC
CDR3: CASTTGGPMLDNEQFF

V: TRBV15
D: -
J: TRBJ2-5
size: few
DNA: TGTGCCACCAGCAGAGTCAGGGAGAGTTGGGAGACCCAGTACTTC
CDR3: CATSRVRESWETQYF

V: TRBV6-5
D: -
J: TRBJ1-1
size: -
DNA: TGTGCCAGCTTTCATCGGGGGCACACTGAAGCTTTCTTT
CDR3: CASFHRGHTEAFF

V: TRBV15
D: TRBD2
J: TRBJ2-1
size: few
DNA: TGTGCCACCAGCCTTAAGCGGGGGAGCTACAATGAGCAGTTCTTC
CDR3: CATSLKRGSYNEQFF

V: TRBV5-6
D: -
J: TRBJ2-5
size: -
DNA: TGTGCCAGCAGCTTGAGTGAGACCCAGTACTTC
CDR3: CASSLSETQYF

V: TRBV4-1
D: -
J: TRBJ1-4
size: -
DNA: TGCGCCAGCAGCCAATACTCCCCCAGAAGTGAAAAACTGTTTTTT
CDR3: CASSQYSPRSEKLFF

V: TRBV19
D: TRBD2
J: TRBJ2-2
size: -
DNA: TGTGCCAGTAGCATACCCCAGACTAGCGGGAGGAACACCGGGGAGCTGTTTTTT
CDR3: CASSIPQTSGRNTGELFF

V: TRBV5-6
D: TRBD1
J: TRBJ1-1
size: few
DNA: TGTGCCAGCAGCACATACAGGGGTCTGAACACTGAAGCTTTCTTT
CDR3: CASSTYRGLNTEAFF

V: TRBV5-1
D: -
J: TRBJ1-1
size: -
DNA: TGCGCCACCTCCCGGGACGTAGGGTTTGAAGCTTTCTTT
CDR3: CATSRDVGFEAFF

V: TRBV5-4
D: -
J: TRBJ2-5
size: -
DNA: TGTGCCAGCAGCTTGGTAGGACCCCAAGAGACCCAGTACTTC
CDR3: CASSLVGPQETQYF

V: TRBV6-1
D: -
J: TRBJ2-1
size: few
DNA: TGTGCCAGCAGTGAATCTGCAAACAATGAGCAGTTCTTC
CDR3: CASSESANNEQFF

V: TRBV27
D: TRBD1
J: TRBJ2-7
size: -
DNA: TGTGCCAGCAGTTTGGGACAGGACTACGAGCAGTACTTC
CDR3: CASSLGQDYEQYF

V: TRBV7-9
D: -
J: TRBJ2-5
size: -
DNA: TGTGCCAGCAGCACCTCCCAGACCCAGTACTTC
CDR3: CASSTSQTQYF

V: TRBV5-1
D: -
J: TRBJ2-1
size: few
DNA: TGCGCCAGCAGCTTGTTTGATCGGGCCCGGGTTGGAGATGAGCAGTTCTTC
CDR3: CASSLFDRARVGDEQFF

V: TRBV2
D: -
J: TRBJ1-1
size: -
DNA: TGTGCCAGCAGTGGGGGTCGACAGCAGAACACTGAAGCTTTCTTT
CDR3: CASSGGRQQNTEAFF

V: TRBV6-4
D: -
J: TRBJ1-5
size: -
DNA: TGTGCCAGCAGTGAGGGTTCGGAGGGCAATCAGCCCCAGCATTTT
CDR3: CASSEGSEGNQPQHF

V: TRBV6-5
D: -
J: TRBJ2-2
size: many
DNA: TGTGCCAGCAGTCTTGACACTTACACCGGGGAGCTGTTTTTT
CDR3: CASSLDTYTGELFF

V: TRBV9
D: -
J: TRBJ2-7
size: -
DNA: TGTGCCAGCAGCGTATTGGACAGCTACGAGCAGTACTTC
CDR3: CASSVLDSYEQYF

V: TRBV6-5
D: -
J: TRBJ1-6
size: -
DNA: TGTGCCAGCAGCGGGGACATGCCTTCACCCCTCCACTTT
CDR3: CASSGDMPSPLHF

V: TRBV29-1
D: -
J: TRBJ2-3
size: -
DNA: TGCAGCGTTGCCCTTAGCGACGGGGGCACAGATACGCAGTATTTT
CDR3: CSVALSDGGTDTQYF

V: TRBV6-4
D: TRBD1
J: TRBJ2-3
size: many
DNA: TGTGCCAGCAGTGACGGGACAGGGGGCACAGATACGCAGTATTTT
CDR3: CASSDGTGGTDTQYF

V: TRBV6-1
D: TRBD2
J: TRBJ2-3
size: -
DNA: TGTGCCAGCAGTGAAACTAGCGGGAGCCCCACAGATACGCAGTATTTT
CDR3: CASSETSGSPTDTQYF

V: TRBV30
D: TRBD1
J: TRBJ1-1
size: few
DNA: TGTGCCTGGAACAGGGGGAACACTGAAGCTTTCTTT
CDR3: CAWNRGNTEAFF